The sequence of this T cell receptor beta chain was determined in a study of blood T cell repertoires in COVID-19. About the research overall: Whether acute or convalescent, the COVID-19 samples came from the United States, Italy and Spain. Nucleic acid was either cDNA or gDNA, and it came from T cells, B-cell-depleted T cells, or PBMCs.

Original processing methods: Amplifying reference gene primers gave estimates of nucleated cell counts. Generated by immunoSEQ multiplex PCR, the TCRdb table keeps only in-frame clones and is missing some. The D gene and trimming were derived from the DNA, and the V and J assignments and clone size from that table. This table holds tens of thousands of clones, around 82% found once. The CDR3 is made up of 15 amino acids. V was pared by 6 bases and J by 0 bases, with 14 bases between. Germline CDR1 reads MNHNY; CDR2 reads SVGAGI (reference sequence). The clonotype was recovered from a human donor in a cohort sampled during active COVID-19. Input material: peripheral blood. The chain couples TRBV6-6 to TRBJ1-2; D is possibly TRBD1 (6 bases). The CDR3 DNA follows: TGTGCCAGCAGAAGACAACAGGGAGCTAACTATGGCTACACCTTC. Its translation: CASRRQQGANYGYTF.